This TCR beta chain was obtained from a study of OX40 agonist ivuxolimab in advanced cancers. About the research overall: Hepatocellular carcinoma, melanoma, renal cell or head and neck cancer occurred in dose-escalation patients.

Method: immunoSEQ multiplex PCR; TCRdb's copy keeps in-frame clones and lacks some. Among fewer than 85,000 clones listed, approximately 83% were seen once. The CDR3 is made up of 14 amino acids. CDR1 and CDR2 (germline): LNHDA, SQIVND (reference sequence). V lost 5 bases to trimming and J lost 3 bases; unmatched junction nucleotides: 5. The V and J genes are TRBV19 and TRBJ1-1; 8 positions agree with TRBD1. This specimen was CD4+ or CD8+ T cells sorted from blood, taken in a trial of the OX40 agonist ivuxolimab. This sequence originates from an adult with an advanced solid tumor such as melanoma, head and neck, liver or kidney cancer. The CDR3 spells CASSYLDRDTEAFF. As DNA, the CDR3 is TGTGCCAGTAGTTATTTGGACAGGGACACTGAAGCTTTCTTT. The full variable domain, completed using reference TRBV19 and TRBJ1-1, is DGGITQSPKYLFRKEGQNVTLSCEQNLNHDAMYWYRQDPGQGLRLIYYSQIVNDFQKGDIAEGYSVSREKKESFPLTVTSAQKNPTAFYLCASSYLDRDTEAFFGQGTRLTVV.